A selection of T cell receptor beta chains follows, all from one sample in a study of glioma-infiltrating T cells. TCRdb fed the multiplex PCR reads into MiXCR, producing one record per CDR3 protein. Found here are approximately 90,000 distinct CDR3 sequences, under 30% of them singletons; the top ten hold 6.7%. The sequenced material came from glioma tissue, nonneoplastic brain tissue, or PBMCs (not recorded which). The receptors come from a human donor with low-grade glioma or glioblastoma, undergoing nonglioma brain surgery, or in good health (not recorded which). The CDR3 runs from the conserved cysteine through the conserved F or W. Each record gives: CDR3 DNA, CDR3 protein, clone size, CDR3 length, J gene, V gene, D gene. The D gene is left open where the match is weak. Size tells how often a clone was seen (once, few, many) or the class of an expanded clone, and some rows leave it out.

DNA: TGCAGTGCTAGAGCGGCGAACACGGAAGCTTTCTTT; CDR3: CSARAANTEAFF; size: -; length: 12; J: TRBJ1-1; V: TRBV20-1; D: -
DNA: TGTGCCAGCAGCCAAGGCACCGGGTATCAGCCCCAGCATTTT; CDR3: CASSQGTGYQPQHF; size: many; length: 14; J: TRBJ1-5; V: TRBV3-1; D: -
DNA: TGTGCCTGGAGATACGGGAGCTACGAGCAGTACTTC; CDR3: CAWRYGSYEQYF; size: -; length: 12; J: TRBJ2-7; V: TRBV30; D: -
DNA: TGTGCCAGCGCAACCCAGGGTGACAATTCACCCCTCCACTTT; CDR3: CASATQGDNSPLHF; size: many; length: 14; J: TRBJ1-6; V: TRBV18; D: -
DNA: TGTGCCAGCGCCGTATCATCCTCCCGGGACCTAAAGGGCTACACCTTC; CDR3: CASAVSSSRDLKGYTF; size: many; length: 16; J: TRBJ1-2; V: TRBV6-1; D: -
DNA: TGTGCCAGCAGTTACTGGGGGGGCTCTGGTAATGAGCAGTTCTTC; CDR3: CASSYWGGSGNEQFF; size: many; length: 15; J: TRBJ2-1; V: TRBV6-6; D: -
DNA: TGTGCCAGCCTAAGGGGACCCCAGGCCGGGGAGCTGTTTTTT; CDR3: CASLRGPQAGELFF; size: many; length: 14; J: TRBJ2-2; V: TRBV7-6; D: -
DNA: TGCAGTGCGACCGCCGGGACACAAAATCAGCCCCAGCATTTT; CDR3: CSATAGTQNQPQHF; size: many; length: 14; J: TRBJ1-5; V: TRBV20-1; D: -
DNA: TGTGCCATCAGTGAGTCGACACAGGGGGCATCAAGGACTGATGCTTTCTTT; CDR3: CAISESTQGASRTDAFF; size: -; length: 17; J: TRBJ1-1; V: TRBV10-3; D: TRBD1
DNA: TGTGCCAGCAGCTTAGATTCGGTTTCACCCCTCCACTTT; CDR3: CASSLDSVSPLHF; size: many; length: 13; J: TRBJ1-6; V: TRBV11-3; D: -
DNA: TGTGCCAGCAGCCGTACCCTCGGTCGAACGAGGGATGAGCAGTTCTTC; CDR3: CASSRTLGRTRDEQFF; size: few; length: 16; J: TRBJ2-1; V: TRBV7-9; D: -
DNA: TGTGCCAGCAGTTGGGGACTAGCGGGGGGAAGAGATACGCAGTATTTT; CDR3: CASSWGLAGGRDTQYF; size: many; length: 16; J: TRBJ2-3; V: TRBV7-9; D: TRBD2
DNA: TGTGCCAGCAGCCAAGAACGAACCAGGTACAATGAGCAGTTCTTC; CDR3: CASSQERTRYNEQFF; size: -; length: 15; J: TRBJ2-1; V: TRBV3-1; D: -
DNA: TGTGCCAGCAGCTTAGCGGCCATCAAGGCCACCACTGAAGCTTTCTTT; CDR3: CASSLAAIKATTEAFF; size: many; length: 16; J: TRBJ1-1; V: TRBV7-2; D: -
DNA: TGTGCCAGCAGCCCAAGAACAGGGTTGGACACTGAAGCTTTCTTT; CDR3: CASSPRTGLDTEAFF; size: few; length: 15; J: TRBJ1-1; V: TRBV9; D: -